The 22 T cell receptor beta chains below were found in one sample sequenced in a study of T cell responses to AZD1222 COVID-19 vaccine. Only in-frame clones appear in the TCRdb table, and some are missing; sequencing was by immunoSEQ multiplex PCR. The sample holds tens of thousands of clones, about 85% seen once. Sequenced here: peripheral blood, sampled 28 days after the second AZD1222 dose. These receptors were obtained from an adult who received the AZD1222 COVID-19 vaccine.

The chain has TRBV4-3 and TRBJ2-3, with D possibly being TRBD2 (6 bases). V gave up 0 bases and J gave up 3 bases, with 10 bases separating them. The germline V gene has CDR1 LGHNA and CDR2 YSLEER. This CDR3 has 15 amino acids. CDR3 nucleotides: TGCGCCAGCAGCCAAGAAACGGGAGCAACAGATACGCAGTATTTT. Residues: CASSQETGATDTQYF.

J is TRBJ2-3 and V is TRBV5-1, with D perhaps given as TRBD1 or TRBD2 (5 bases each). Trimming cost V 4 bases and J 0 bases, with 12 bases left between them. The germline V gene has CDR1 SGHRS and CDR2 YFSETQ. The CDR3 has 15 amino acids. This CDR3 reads CASSPWDGSTDTQYF. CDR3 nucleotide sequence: TGCGCCAGCAGCCCTTGGGACGGGAGCACAGATACGCAGTATTTT.

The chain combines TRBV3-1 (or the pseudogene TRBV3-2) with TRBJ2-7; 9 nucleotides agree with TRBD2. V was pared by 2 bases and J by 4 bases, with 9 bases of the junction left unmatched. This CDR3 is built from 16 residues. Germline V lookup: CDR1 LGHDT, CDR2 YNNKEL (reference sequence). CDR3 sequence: CASSQTPGLAFYEQYF. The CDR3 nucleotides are TGTGCCAGCAGCCAAACTCCGGGACTAGCCTTTTACGAGCAGTACTTC.

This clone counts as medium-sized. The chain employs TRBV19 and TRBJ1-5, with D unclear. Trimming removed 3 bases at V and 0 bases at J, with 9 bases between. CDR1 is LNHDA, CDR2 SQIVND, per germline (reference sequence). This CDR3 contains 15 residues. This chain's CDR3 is CASSIGQHSNQPQHF. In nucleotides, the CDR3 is TGTGCCAGTAGTATTGGGCAGCATAGCAATCAGCCCCAGCATTTT.

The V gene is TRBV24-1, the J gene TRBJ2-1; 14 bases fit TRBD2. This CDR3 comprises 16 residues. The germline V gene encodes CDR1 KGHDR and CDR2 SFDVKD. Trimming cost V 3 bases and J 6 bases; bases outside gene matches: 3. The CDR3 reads CATSDTGLAGVNEQFF. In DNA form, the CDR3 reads TGTGCCACCAGTGATACGGGACTAGCGGGAGTCAATGAGCAGTTCTTC.

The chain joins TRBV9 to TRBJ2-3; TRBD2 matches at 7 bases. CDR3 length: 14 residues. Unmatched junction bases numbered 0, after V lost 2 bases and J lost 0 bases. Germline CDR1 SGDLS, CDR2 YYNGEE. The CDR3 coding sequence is TGTGCCAGCAGCGTTAGCGGGAGCACAGATACGCAGTATTTT. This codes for CASSVSGSTDTQYF. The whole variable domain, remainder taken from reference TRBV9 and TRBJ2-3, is DSGVTQTPKHLITATGQRVTLRCSPRSGDLSVYWYQQSLDQGLQFLIQYYNGEERAKGNILERFSAQQFPDLHSELNLSSLELGDSALYFCASSVSGSTDTQYFGPGTRLTVL.

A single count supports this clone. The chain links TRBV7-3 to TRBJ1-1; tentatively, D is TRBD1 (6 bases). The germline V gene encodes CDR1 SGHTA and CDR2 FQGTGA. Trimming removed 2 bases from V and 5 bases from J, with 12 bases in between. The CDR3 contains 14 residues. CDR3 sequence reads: CASSLEGQGTEAFF. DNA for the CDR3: TGTGCCAGCAGCTTAGAGGGGCAGGGGACTGAAGCTTTCTTT.

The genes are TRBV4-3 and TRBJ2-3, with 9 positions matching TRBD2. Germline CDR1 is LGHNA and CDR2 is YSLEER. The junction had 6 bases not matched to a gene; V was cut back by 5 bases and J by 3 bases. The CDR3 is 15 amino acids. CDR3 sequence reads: CASSGLAGWTDTQYF. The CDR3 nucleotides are TGCGCCAGCAGCGGGCTAGCGGGATGGACAGATACGCAGTATTTT.

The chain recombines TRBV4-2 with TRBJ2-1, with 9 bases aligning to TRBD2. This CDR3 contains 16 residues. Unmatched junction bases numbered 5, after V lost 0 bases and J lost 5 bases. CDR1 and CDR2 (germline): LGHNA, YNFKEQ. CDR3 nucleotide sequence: TGTGCCAGCAGCCAAGAGGGACTAGCCAAACACAATGAGCAGTTCTTC. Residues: CASSQEGLAKHNEQFF.

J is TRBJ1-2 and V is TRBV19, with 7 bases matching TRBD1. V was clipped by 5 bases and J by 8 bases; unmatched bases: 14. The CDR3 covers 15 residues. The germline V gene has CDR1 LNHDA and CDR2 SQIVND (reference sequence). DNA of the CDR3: TGTGCCAGTAGTTCCCGGGACAGTGCCTTCGAGGGCTACACCTTC. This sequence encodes CASSSRDSAFEGYTF.

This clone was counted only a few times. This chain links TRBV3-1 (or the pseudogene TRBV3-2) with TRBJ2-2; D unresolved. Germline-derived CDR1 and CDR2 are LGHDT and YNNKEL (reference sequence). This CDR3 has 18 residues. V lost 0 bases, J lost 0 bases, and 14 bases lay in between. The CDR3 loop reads CASSQDFPGPSNTGELFF. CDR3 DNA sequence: TGTGCCAGCAGCCAAGATTTTCCCGGGCCTTCGAACACCGGGGAGCTGTTTTTT.

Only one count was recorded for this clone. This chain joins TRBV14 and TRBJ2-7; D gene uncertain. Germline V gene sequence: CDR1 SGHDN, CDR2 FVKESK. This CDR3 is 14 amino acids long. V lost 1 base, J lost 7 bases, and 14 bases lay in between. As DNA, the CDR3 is TGTGCCAGCAGCCAAGGGGTGCAGGCTAGGGAGCAGTACTTC. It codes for CASSQGVQAREQYF. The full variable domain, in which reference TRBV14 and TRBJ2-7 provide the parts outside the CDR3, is EAGVTQFPSHSVIEKGQTVTLRCDPISGHDNLYWYRRVMGKEIKFLLHFVKESKQDESGMPNNRFLAERTGGTYSTLKVQPAELEDSGVYFCASSQGVQAREQYFGPGTRLTVT.

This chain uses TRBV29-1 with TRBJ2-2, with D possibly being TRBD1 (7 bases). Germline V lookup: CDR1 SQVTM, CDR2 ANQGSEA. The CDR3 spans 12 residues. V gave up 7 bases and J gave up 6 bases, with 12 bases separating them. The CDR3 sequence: CSAQGGSGELFF. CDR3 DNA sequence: TGCAGCGCCCAGGGGGGATCCGGGGAGCTGTTTTTT.

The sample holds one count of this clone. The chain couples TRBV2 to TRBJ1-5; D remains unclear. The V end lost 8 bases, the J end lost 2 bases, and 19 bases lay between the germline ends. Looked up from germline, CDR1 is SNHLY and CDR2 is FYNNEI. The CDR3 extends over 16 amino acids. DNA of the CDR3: TGTGCCAGCCGAGAGGGAGGAAGAAGGGGCAATCAGCCCCAGCATTTT. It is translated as CASREGGRRGNQPQHF.

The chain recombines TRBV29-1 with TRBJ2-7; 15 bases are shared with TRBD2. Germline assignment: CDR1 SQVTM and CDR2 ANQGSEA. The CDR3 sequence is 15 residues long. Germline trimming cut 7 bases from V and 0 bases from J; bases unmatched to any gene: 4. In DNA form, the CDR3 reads TGCAGCGCCGGGACTAGCGGGAGGACCTCCTACGAGCAGTACTTC. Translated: CSAGTSGRTSYEQYF.

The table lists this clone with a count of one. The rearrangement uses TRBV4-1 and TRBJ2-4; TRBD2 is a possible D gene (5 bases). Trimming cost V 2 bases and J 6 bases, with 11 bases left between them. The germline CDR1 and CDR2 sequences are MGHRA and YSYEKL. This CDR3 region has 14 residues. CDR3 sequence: CASSQTEVRNIQYF. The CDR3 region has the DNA TGCGCCAGCAGCCAAACGGAGGTGAGAAACATTCAGTACTTC.

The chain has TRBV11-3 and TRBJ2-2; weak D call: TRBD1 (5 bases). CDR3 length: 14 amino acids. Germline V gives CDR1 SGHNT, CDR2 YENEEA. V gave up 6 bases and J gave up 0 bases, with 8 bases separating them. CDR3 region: CASRQATNTGELFF. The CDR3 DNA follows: TGTGCCAGCAGACAGGCAACGAACACCGGGGAGCTGTTTTTT.

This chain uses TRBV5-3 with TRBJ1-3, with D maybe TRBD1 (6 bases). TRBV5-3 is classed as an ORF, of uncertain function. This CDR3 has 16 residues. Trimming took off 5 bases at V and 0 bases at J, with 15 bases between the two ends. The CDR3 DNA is TGTGCCAGAAGGTATCGGGACACTTCCTCTGGAAACACCATATATTTT. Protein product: CARRYRDTSSGNTIYF.

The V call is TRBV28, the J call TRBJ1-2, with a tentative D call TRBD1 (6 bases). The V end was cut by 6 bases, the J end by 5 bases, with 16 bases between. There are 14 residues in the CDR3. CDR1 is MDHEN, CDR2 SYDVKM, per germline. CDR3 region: CASRTLTTGYGYTF. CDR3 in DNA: TGTGCCAGCAGGACACTTACCACAGGGTATGGCTACACCTTC.

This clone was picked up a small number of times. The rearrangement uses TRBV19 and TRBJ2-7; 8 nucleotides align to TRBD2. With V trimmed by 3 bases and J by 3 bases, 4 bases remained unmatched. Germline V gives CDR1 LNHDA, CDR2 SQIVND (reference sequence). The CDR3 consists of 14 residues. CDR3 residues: CASSMTSAVYEQYF. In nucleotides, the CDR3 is TGTGCCAGTAGTATGACTAGCGCGGTCTACGAGCAGTACTTC. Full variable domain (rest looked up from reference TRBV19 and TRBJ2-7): DGGITQSPKYLFRKEGQNVTLSCEQNLNHDAMYWYRQDPGQGLRLIYYSQIVNDFQKGDIAEGYSVSREKKESFPLTVTSAQKNPTAFYLCASSMTSAVYEQYFGPGTRLTVT.

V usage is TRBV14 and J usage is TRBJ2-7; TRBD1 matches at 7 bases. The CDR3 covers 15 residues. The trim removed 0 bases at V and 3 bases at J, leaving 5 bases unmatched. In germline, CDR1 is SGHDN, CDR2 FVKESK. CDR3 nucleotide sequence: TGTGCCAGCAGCCAAGACTGGACAGGTTACTACGAGCAGTACTTC. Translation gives CASSQDWTGYYEQYF.

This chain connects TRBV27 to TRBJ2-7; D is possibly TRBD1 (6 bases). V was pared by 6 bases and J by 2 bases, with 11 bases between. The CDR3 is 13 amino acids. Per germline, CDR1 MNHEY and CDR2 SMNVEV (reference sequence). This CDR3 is CASSRQAPYEQYF. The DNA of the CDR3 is TGTGCCAGCAGCAGACAGGCCCCCTACGAGCAGTACTTC.